The 21 T cell receptor beta chains listed next were all sequenced from one sample in a study of T cell changes during pregnancy in multiple sclerosis (dated by TCRdb to the late 2010s). Libraries were prepared through the immunoSEQ multiplex PCR assay. Imported from immuneACCESS, the table was reduced by TCRdb to in-frame sequences with V and J called. These copies leave out some clones; in studies compared against another copy, an unresolved V gene accounts for under half, and the cause of the remainder is not known. Present in this sample are tens of thousands of clones, approximately 92% of which were seen just once. Clones ranked in the top ten supply 0.95% to 1.5% of the sample. The material sequenced was peripheral blood, taken after pregnancy. The origin of the receptors is a female donor in good health, enrolled as a control in a pregnancy study.

This chain links TRBV30 with TRBJ2-5; possible D gene TRBD1, 6 bases. This CDR3 is built from 15 residues. Looked up from germline, CDR1 is GTSNPN and CDR2 is SVGIG (reference sequence). Trimming removed 2 bases from V and 5 bases from J, with 18 bases in between. The CDR3 nucleotides read TGTGCCTGGAGTAGGGGACAACAGGGAGCGGAGACCCAGTACTTC. It codes for CAWSRGQQGAETQYF. Drawing the rest from reference TRBV30 and TRBJ2-5, the complete variable domain is SQTIHQWPATLVQPVGSPLSLECTVEGTSNPNLYWYRQAAGRGLQLLFYSVGIGQISSEVPQNLSASRPQDRQFILSSKKLLLSDSGFYLCAWSRGQQGAETQYFGPGTRLLVL.

The rearrangement joins TRBV9 to TRBJ2-2; 9 bases map to TRBD2. J lost 5 bases, V lost 0 bases, and 5 bases had no gene match. The CDR3 has 16 amino acids. Germline values: CDR1 SGDLS, CDR2 YYNGEE. The CDR3 loop is CASSVALAGFTGELFF. The CDR3 region has the DNA TGTGCCAGCAGCGTAGCCCTAGCGGGGTTTACCGGGGAGCTGTTTTTT.

V and J are TRBV6-1 and TRBJ1-1; TRBD1 is a possible D gene (6 bases). CDR3 length: 15 residues. Per germline, CDR1 MNHNS and CDR2 SASEGT. Trimming removed 4 bases at V and 5 bases at J, with 17 bases between. The CDR3 sequence: CASSAGVGGVTEAFF. The CDR3 DNA reads as TGTGCCAGCAGTGCGGGGGTAGGGGGGGTTACTGAAGCTTTCTTT.

This clone appeared once. V is TRBV19 and J is TRBJ1-5; 7 bases are a match to TRBD1. The CDR3 extends over 17 amino acids. Germline CDR1 reads LNHDA; CDR2 reads SQIVND (reference sequence). The junction had 11 bases not matched to a gene; V was cut back by 6 bases and J by 0 bases. CDR3 nucleotide sequence: TGTGCCAGTAGCTGGTCCGGGACAGTCTATAGCAATCAGCCCCAGCATTTT. Translating it yields CASSWSGTVYSNQPQHF.

This chain connects TRBV7-8 to TRBJ1-2; no clear D gene. The CDR3 sequence is 14 residues long. The germline V gene encodes CDR1 SGHVS and CDR2 FQNEAQ. Trimming removed 1 base from V and 8 bases from J, with 14 bases in between. CDR3 bases: TGTGCCAGCAGCTTAGGCCCGCTACCGCACGGCTACACCTTC. This encodes CASSLGPLPHGYTF. Variable domain in full (rest from reference TRBV7-8 and TRBJ1-2): GAGVSQSPRYKVAKRGQDVALRCDPISGHVSLFWYQQALGQGPEFLTYFQNEAQLDKSGLPSDRFFAERPEGSVSTLKIQRTQQEDSAVYLCASSLGPLPHGYTFGSGTRLTVV.

This sequence joins TRBV6-1 and TRBJ2-1; 8 bases match TRBD1. CDR1 and CDR2 (germline): MNHNS, SASEGT. This CDR3 comprises 15 residues. V lost 6 bases to trimming and J lost 5 bases; unmatched junction nucleotides: 9. This chain's CDR3 is CASRFRDRTHNEQFF. The CDR3 DNA follows: TGTGCCAGCAGATTTAGGGACAGGACTCACAATGAGCAGTTCTTC.

This clone was observed a single time. The rearrangement uses TRBV5-1 and TRBJ1-1; 7 bases map to TRBD1. The CDR3 length is 14 residues. Trimming removed 5 bases from V and 5 bases from J; junction bases left unmatched: 9. From germline, CDR1 is SGHRS and CDR2 YFSETQ. The CDR3 DNA reads as TGCGCCAGCAGGATAGATAGGGGGCAAACTGAAGCTTTCTTT. Translating gives CASRIDRGQTEAFF. Full variable domain (outside the CDR3, taken from reference TRBV5-1 and TRBJ1-1): KAGVTQTPRYLIKTRGQQVTLSCSPISGHRSVSWYQQTPGQGLQFLFEYFSETQRNKGNFPGRFSGRQFSNSRSEMNVSTLELGDSALYLCASRIDRGQTEAFFGQGTRLTVV.

This clone was detected once. This sequence joins TRBV6-1 and TRBJ2-7, with 7 bases lining up with TRBD1. Trimming at V came to 0 bases and at J to 1 base, leaving 6 bases not matched to a gene. CDR3 length: 16 residues. Germline assignment: CDR1 MNHNS and CDR2 SASEGT. The CDR3 DNA reads as TGTGCCAGCAGTGAAGCGGGCCTACAGGGGTCCTACGAGCAGTACTTC. It codes for CASSEAGLQGSYEQYF.

V and J are TRBV6-1 and TRBJ1-2; TRBD1 agrees at 11 bases. The CDR3 extends over 19 amino acids. From germline, CDR1 is MNHNS and CDR2 SASEGT. Trimming at V came to 4 bases and at J to 8 bases, leaving 21 bases not matched to a gene. The CDR3 DNA reads TGTGCCAGCAGTGGCCCCCCCGCGAGGACAGGGGGCCTCACTATGGGCTACACCTTC. Its translation: CASSGPPARTGGLTMGYTF.

This sequence joins TRBV5-1 and TRBJ2-3, with 9 bases aligning to TRBD2. The germline V gene encodes CDR1 SGHRS and CDR2 YFSETQ. V shed 0 bases, J shed 2 bases, and the junction held 10 bases outside the gene matches. This CDR3 is built from 18 residues. As DNA, the CDR3 is TGCGCCAGCAGCTTGGCCCTGGGGCTAGCGGGGAACACAGATACGCAGTATTTT. Amino acids: CASSLALGLAGNTDTQYF. Together with reference TRBV5-1 and TRBJ2-3, the CDR3 gives the full variable domain: KAGVTQTPRYLIKTRGQQVTLSCSPISGHRSVSWYQQTPGQGLQFLFEYFSETQRNKGNFPGRFSGRQFSNSRSEMNVSTLELGDSALYLCASSLALGLAGNTDTQYFGPGTRLTVL.

This chain uses TRBV7-9 with TRBJ2-7, with 7 nucleotides matching TRBD1. CDR3 length equals 14 residues. The ends lost 3 bases at V and 3 bases at J; junction bases unmatched: 5. Germline V gene sequence: CDR1 SEHNR, CDR2 FQNEAQ (reference sequence). The CDR3 DNA reads as TGTGCCAGCAGCTTCCCCACAGGGGTCTACGAGCAGTACTTC. It codes for CASSFPTGVYEQYF.

In its sample, this clone was seen a few times. This chain joins TRBV4-3 and TRBJ2-7, with 9 bases aligning to TRBD1. V lost 8 bases, J lost 3 bases, and 8 bases stayed unmatched. Germline CDR1 LGHNA, CDR2 YSLEER. The CDR3 is 14 residues long. The CDR3 DNA sequence: TGCGCCAGCTCTGACAGGGGGTCCGGCTACGAGCAGTACTTC. Amino acids: CASSDRGSGYEQYF.

V gene TRBV6-4 combines with J gene TRBJ1-1, with D perhaps TRBD1 (6 bases). Germline V gene data show CDR1 as MRHNA and CDR2 as SNTAGT. Trimming stripped 3 bases from V and 10 bases from J, with 18 bases between. The CDR3 consists of 14 residues. The CDR3 reads CASSDWYGGTLAFF. As DNA, the CDR3 is TGTGCCAGCAGTGATTGGTACGGGGGGACACTAGCTTTCTTT.

The V call is TRBV7-9, the J call TRBJ2-5; TRBD2 agrees at 8 bases. Germline V gives CDR1 SEHNR, CDR2 FQNEAQ (reference sequence). The CDR3 is 16 amino acids. V was pared by 5 bases and J by 2 bases, with 10 bases of the junction left unmatched. The CDR3 region has the DNA TGTGCCAGCAGCCGGGGTGGCGGGGGGACTCAAGAGACCCAGTACTTC. It encodes CASSRGGGGTQETQYF. Full variable domain (rest looked up from reference TRBV7-9 and TRBJ2-5): DTGVSQNPRHKITKRGQNVTFRCDPISEHNRLYWYRQTLGQGPEFLTYFQNEAQLEKSRLLSDRFSAERPKGSFSTLEIQRTEQGDSAMYLCASSRGGGGTQETQYFGPGTRLLVL.

The chain recombines TRBV19 with TRBJ1-2, with D possibly TRBD1 on 5 matching bases. CDR1 and CDR2 from the germline V gene are LNHDA and SQIVND (reference sequence). Trimming stripped 1 base from V and 8 bases from J, with 11 bases between. The length of the CDR3 is 13 residues. CDR3 region: CASSIVRGDGYTF. The CDR3 bases are TGTGCCAGTAGTATAGTAAGGGGCGACGGCTACACCTTC.

This chain connects TRBV19 to TRBJ2-7; 8 nucleotides line up with TRBD1. V lost 5 bases, J lost 6 bases, and 6 bases stayed unmatched. The germline CDR1 and CDR2 sequences are LNHDA and SQIVND (reference sequence). This CDR3 contains 13 residues. The CDR3 loop reads CASSLGQGGEQYF. The CDR3 DNA is TGTGCCAGTAGTCTCGGACAGGGCGGCGAGCAGTACTTC. The whole variable domain, filled in from reference TRBV19 and TRBJ2-7, reads DGGITQSPKYLFRKEGQNVTLSCEQNLNHDAMYWYRQDPGQGLRLIYYSQIVNDFQKGDIAEGYSVSREKKESFPLTVTSAQKNPTAFYLCASSLGQGGEQYFGPGTRLTVT.

This chain connects TRBV10-3 to TRBJ2-1; 7 bases map to TRBD1. Germline V gene data show CDR1 as ENHRY and CDR2 as SYGVKD. The CDR3 sequence is 15 residues long. J gave up 3 bases and V 9 bases, and 11 bases lay outside the gene matches. The chain's CDR3 is CAISESAGGYNEQFF. The CDR3 DNA is TGTGCCATATCTGAATCCGCAGGGGGCTACAATGAGCAGTTCTTC.

The chain uses TRBV7-2 and TRBJ2-3; the match to TRBD2 covers 14 bases. J lost 4 bases, V lost 4 bases, and 7 bases had no gene match. Per the germline V gene, CDR1 is SGHTA and CDR2 is FQGNSA. The CDR3 has 17 amino acids. CDR3 bases: TGTGCCAGCAGCTCAGGGACTAGCGGGAGTCGTTCAGATACGCAGTATTTT. It is translated as CASSSGTSGSRSDTQYF.

The J gene is TRBJ2-5, the V gene TRBV28, with TRBD2 as a possible D gene (6 bases). CDR1 and CDR2 from the germline V gene are MDHEN and SYDVKM. Between the trimmed V and J ends, which lost 5 bases and 4 bases, there was a span of 14 bases. This CDR3 comprises 14 residues. The CDR3 spells CASSRRLVGETQYF. CDR3 bases: TGTGCCAGCAGTCGACGACTAGTGGGAGAGACCCAGTACTTC. The full variable domain, completed using reference TRBV28 and TRBJ2-5, is DVKVTQSSRYLVKRTGEKVFLECVQDMDHENMFWYRQDPGLGLRLIYFSYDVKMKEKGDIPEGYSVSREKKERFSLILESASTNQTSMYLCASSRRLVGETQYFGPGTRLLVL.

The J gene is TRBJ1-1, the V gene TRBV6-1, with D maybe TRBD1 (5 bases). V shed 3 bases and J shed 0 bases, with 11 bases lying between them. Germline V gene lookup returns CDR1 MNHNS and CDR2 SASEGT. The CDR3 totals 15 residues. The CDR3 is CASSDRAEMNTEAFF. In DNA, the CDR3 is TGTGCCAGCAGTGACAGGGCTGAAATGAACACTGAAGCTTTCTTT.

This chain links TRBV7-2 with TRBJ1-1; a weak D match, TRBD1 (5 bases). CDR3 length: 13 residues. The germline V gene has CDR1 SGHTA and CDR2 FQGNSA. V was shortened by 1 base and J by 4 bases, with 7 bases between the two germline ends. The CDR3 protein is CASSLEGFTEAFF. The DNA of the CDR3 is TGTGCCAGCAGCTTAGAGGGGTTCACTGAAGCTTTCTTT.